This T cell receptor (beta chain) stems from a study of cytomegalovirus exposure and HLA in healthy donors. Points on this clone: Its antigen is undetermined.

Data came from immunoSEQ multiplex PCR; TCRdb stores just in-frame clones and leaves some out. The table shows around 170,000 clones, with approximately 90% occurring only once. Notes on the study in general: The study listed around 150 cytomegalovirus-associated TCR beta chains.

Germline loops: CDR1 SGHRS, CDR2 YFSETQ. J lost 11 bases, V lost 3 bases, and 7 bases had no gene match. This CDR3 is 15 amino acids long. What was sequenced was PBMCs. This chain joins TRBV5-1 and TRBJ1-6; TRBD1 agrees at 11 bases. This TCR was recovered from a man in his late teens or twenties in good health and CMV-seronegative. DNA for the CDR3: TGCGCCAGCAGCTGGGACAGGGGGTCATATACACCCCTCCACTTT. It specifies CASSWDRGSYTPLHF.